This note documents a single T cell receptor (beta chain) sequence. The V end lost 0 bases, the J end lost 0 bases, and 7 bases lay between the germline ends. Germline CDR1 SNHLY, CDR2 FYNNEI. The CDR3 runs 15 residues. This record belongs to a study of blood T cell repertoires in COVID-19. Study processing details: How many nucleated cells were present was estimated from reference gene primer amplification. The data were produced by immunoSEQ multiplex PCR, yet TCRdb's version contains in-frame clones alone and is incomplete. V and J calls and clone size come straight from that table; D and trimming were deduced from the DNA. Of 200,000 to 250,000 clones listed, roughly 80% are singletons.

This clonotype originated in a woman aged 70-85 years with acute or convalescent COVID-19. Input material: peripheral blood. The chain joins TRBV2 to TRBJ2-3, with a tentative D call TRBD2 (5 bases). The chain's CDR3 is CASSEAGASTDTQYF. In DNA form, the CDR3 reads TGTGCCAGCAGTGAAGCGGGAGCGAGCACAGATACGCAGTATTTT.